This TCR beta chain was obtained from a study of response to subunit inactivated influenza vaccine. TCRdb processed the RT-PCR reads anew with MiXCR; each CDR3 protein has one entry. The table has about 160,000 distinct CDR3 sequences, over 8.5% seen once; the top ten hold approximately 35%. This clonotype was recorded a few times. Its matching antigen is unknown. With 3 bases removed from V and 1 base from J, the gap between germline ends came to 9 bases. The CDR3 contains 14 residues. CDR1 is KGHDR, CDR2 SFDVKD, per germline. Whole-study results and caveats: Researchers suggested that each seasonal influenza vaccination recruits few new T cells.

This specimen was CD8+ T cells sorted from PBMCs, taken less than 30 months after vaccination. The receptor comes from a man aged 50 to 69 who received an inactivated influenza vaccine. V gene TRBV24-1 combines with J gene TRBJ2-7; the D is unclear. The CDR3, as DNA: TGTGCCACCAGTGATATTCGACTGTCCTACGAGCAGTACTTC. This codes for CATSDIRLSYEQYF.